This TCR beta chain emerged from a study of regulatory T cells in long-lasting Graves disease. According to the study, TCR beta libraries were built with iRepertoire HTBI primers and CDR3-region Arm-PCR. TCRdb re-called the multiplex PCR reads through MiXCR, storing one row per CDR3 protein. The sample lists 400,000 to 450,000 distinct CDR3 sequences, less than 25% occurring once. Study-wide points: Researchers examined only peripheral blood and not thyroid tissue. Persistent patients had a count of shared public clonotypes (2,741) that exceeded that of new patients (around 910).

V lost 3 bases to trimming and J lost 3 bases; unmatched junction nucleotides: 5. This CDR3 region has 15 residues. A word on this clonotype: Antigen specificity is unknown.

The sample's time point: persistent/refractory GD, antithyroid drugs over 5 years with positive TRAb. Construction of the TCR library relied on RNA isolated from PBMCs. The sequence was obtained from a female donor with Graves disease. Sequenced here: peripheral blood mononuclear cells (PBMCs), sampled when the disease was refractory, from a patient treated with antithyroid drugs. The chain has TRBV12-3 or TRBV12-4 and TRBJ2-3; 8 bases line up with TRBD1. CDR3 in amino acids: CASSLDRAATDTQYF. The CDR3 DNA reads as TGTGCCAGCAGTTTGGACAGGGCTGCGACAGATACGCAGTATTTT.